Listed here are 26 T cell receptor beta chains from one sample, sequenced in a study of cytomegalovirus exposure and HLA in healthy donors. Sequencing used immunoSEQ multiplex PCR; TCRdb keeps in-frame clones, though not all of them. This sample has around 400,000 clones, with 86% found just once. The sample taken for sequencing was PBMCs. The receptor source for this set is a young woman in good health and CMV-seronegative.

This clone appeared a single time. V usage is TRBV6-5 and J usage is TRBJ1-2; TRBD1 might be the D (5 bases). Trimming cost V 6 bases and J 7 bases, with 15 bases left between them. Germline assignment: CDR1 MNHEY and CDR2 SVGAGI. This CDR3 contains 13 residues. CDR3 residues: CASSLGLQFGYTF. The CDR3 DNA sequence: TGTGCCAGCAGCCTGGGACTCCAATTTGGCTACACCTTC.

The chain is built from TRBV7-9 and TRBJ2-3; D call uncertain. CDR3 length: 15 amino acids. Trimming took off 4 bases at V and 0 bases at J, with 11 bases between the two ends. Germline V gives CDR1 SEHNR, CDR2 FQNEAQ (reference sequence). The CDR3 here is CASSWAAASTDTQYF. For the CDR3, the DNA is TGTGCCAGCAGCTGGGCTGCAGCTAGCACAGATACGCAGTATTTT.

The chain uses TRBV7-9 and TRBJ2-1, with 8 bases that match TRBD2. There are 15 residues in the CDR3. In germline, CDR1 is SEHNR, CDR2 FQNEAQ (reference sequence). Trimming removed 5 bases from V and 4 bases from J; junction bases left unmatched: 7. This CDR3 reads CASSPPGLVYNEQFF. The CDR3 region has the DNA TGTGCCAGCAGCCCGCCGGGACTAGTATACAATGAGCAGTTCTTC.

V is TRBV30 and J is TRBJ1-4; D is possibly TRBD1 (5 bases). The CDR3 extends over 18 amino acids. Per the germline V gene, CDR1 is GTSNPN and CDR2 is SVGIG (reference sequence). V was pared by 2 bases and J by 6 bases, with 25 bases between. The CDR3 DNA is TGTGCCTGGAGTCCCCGGGTGGCAGGGATTGTATTGGATGAAAAACTGTTTTTT. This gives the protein CAWSPRVAGIVLDEKLFF.

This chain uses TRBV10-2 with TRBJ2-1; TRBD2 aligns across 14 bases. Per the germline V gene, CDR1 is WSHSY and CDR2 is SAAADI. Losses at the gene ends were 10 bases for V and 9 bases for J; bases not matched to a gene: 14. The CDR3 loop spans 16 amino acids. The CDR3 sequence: CATLGLAGAGGAEQFF. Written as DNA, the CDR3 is TGCGCCACCCTGGGACTAGCGGGGGCCGGGGGGGCTGAGCAGTTCTTC.

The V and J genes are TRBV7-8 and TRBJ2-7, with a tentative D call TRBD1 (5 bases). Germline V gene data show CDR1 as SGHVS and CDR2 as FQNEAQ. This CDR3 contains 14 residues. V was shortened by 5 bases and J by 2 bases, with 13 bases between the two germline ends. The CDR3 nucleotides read TGTGCCAGCAGCACCCCAGGGAATCCCTACGAGCAGTACTTC. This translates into CASSTPGNPYEQYF. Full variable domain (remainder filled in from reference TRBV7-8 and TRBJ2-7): GAGVSQSPRYKVAKRGQDVALRCDPISGHVSLFWYQQALGQGPEFLTYFQNEAQLDKSGLPSDRFFAERPEGSVSTLKIQRTQQEDSAVYLCASSTPGNPYEQYFGPGTRLTVT.

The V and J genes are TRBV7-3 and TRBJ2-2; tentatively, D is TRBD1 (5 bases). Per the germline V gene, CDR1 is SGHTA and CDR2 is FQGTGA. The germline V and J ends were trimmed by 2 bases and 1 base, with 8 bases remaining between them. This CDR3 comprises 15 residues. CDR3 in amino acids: CASSLGTGNTGELFF. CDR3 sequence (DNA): TGTGCCAGCAGCTTAGGTACAGGGAACACCGGGGAGCTGTTTTTT.

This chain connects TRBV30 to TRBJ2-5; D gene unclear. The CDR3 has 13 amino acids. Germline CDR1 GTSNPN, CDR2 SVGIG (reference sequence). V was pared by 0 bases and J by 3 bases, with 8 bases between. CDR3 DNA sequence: TGTGCCTGGAGTGTAGGAGTAAAAGAGACCCAGTACTTC. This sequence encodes CAWSVGVKETQYF. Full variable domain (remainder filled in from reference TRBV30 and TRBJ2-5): SQTIHQWPATLVQPVGSPLSLECTVEGTSNPNLYWYRQAAGRGLQLLFYSVGIGQISSEVPQNLSASRPQDRQFILSSKKLLLSDSGFYLCAWSVGVKETQYFGPGTRLLVL.

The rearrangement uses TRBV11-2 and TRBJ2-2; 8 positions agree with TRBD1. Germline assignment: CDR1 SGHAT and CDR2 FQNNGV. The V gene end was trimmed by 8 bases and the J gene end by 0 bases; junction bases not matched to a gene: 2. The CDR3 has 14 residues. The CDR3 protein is CASQTGANTGELFF. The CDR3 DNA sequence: TGTGCCAGCCAGACAGGGGCGAACACCGGGGAGCTGTTTTTT.

The CDR3, as DNA: TGCAGCGTTCTCCCGGGAGAGACCCAGTACTTC. It yields the protein CSVLPGETQYF. The chain joins TRBV29-1 to TRBJ2-5, with D unresolved. The CDR3 is 11 residues long. Trimming took off 5 bases at V and 4 bases at J, with 8 bases between the two ends. The germline V gene has CDR1 SQVTM and CDR2 ANQGSEA.

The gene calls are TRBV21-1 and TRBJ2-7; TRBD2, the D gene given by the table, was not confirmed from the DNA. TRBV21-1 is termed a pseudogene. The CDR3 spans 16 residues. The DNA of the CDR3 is TGTGCCAGCAGCAAAGGGGAGCGGGGCCTCTCCTACGAGCAGTACTTC. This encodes CASSKGERGLSYEQYF.

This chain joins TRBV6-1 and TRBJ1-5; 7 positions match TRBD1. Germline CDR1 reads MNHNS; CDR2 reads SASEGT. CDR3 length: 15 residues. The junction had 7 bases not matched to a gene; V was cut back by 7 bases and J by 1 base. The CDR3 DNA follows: TGTGCCAGCATCCAGACAGGGAGGAGCAATCAGCCCCAGCATTTT. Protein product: CASIQTGRSNQPQHF.

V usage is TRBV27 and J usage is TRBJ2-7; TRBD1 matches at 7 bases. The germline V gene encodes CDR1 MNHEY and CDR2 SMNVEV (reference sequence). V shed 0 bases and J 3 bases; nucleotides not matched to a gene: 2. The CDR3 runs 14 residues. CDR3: CASSLSTGFYEQYF. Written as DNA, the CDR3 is TGTGCCAGCAGTTTATCGACAGGGTTCTACGAGCAGTACTTC.

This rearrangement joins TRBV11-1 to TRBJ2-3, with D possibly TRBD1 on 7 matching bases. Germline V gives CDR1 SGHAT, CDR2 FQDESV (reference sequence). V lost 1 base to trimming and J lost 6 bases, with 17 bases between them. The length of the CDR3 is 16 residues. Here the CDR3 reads CASSLGQGGPRDTQYF. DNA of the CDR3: TGTGCCAGCAGCTTAGGACAGGGAGGCCCTCGGGATACGCAGTATTTT. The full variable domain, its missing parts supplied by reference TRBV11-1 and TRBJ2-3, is EAEVAQSPRYKITEKSQAVAFWCDPISGHATLYWYRQILGQGPELLVQFQDESVVDDSQLPKDRFSAERLKGVDSTLKIQPAELGDSAMYLCASSLGQGGPRDTQYFGPGTRLTVL.

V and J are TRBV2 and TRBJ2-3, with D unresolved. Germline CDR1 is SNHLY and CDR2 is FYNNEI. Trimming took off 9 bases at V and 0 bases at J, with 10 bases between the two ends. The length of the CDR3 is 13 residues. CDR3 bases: TGTGCCAGTTCTTCACAAAGCACAGATACGCAGTATTTT. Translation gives CASSSQSTDTQYF. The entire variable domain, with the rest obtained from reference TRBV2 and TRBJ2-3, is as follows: EPEVTQTPSHQVTQMGQEVILRCVPISNHLYFYWYRQILGQKVEFLVSFYNNEISEKSEIFDDQFSVERPDGSNFTLKIRSTKLEDSAMYFCASSSQSTDTQYFGPGTRLTVL.

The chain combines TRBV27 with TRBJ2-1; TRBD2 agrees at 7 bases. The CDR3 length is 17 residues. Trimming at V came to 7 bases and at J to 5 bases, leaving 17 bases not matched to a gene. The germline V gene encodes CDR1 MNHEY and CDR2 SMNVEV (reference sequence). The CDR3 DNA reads TGTGCCAGCATCTTGAGGCACGGGCTAGCGGATAACAATGAGCAGTTCTTC. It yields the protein CASILRHGLADNNEQFF.

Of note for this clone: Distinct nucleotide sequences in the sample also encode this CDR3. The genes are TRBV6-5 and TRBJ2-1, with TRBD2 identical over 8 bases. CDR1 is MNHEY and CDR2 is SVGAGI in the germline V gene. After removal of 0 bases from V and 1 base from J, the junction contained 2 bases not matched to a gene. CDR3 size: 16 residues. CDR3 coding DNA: TGTGCCAGCAGTTACTCCCCTAGCGGGTCCTACAATGAGCAGTTCTTC. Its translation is CASSYSPSGSYNEQFF.

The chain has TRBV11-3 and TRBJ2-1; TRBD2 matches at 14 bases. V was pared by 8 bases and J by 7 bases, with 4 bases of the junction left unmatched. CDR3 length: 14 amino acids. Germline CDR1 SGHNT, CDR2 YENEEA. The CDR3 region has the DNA TGTGCCAGCGAGACTAGCGGGGGGGCTAATGAGCAGTTCTTC. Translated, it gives CASETSGGANEQFF.

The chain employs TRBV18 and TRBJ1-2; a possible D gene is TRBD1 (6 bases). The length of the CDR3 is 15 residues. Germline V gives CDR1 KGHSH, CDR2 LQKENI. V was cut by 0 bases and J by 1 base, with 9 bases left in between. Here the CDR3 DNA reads TGTGCCAGCTCACCACCACAGGGCCTTAACTATGGCTACACCTTC. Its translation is CASSPPQGLNYGYTF.

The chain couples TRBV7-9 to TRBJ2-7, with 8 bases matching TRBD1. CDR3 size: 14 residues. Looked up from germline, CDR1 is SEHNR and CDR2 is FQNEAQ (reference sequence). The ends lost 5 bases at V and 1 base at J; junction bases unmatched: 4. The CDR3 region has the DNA TGTGCCAGCAGCCATGGACAGGGATCCTACGAGCAGTACTTC. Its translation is CASSHGQGSYEQYF. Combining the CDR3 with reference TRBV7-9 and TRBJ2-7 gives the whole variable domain DTGVSQNPRHKITKRGQNVTFRCDPISEHNRLYWYRQTLGQGPEFLTYFQNEAQLEKSRLLSDRFSAERPKGSFSTLEIQRTEQGDSAMYLCASSHGQGSYEQYFGPGTRLTVT.

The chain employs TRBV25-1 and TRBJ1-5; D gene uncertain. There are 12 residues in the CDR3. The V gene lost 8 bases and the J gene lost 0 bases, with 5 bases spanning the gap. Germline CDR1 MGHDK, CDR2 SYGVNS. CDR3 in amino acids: CASQVSNQPQHF. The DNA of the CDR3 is TGTGCCAGCCAGGTTAGCAATCAGCCCCAGCATTTT. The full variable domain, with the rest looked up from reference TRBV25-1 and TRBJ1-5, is EADIYQTPRYLVIGTGKKITLECSQTMGHDKMYWYQQDPGMELHLIHYSYGVNSTEKGDLSSESTVSRIRTEHFPLTLESARPSHTSQYLCASQVSNQPQHFGDGTRLSIL.

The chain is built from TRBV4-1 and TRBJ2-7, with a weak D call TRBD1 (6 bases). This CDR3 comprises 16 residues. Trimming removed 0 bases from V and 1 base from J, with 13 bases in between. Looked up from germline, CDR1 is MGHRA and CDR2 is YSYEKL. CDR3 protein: CASSQDRRQASYEQYF. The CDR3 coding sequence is TGCGCCAGCAGCCAAGATCGAAGACAGGCATCCTACGAGCAGTACTTC.

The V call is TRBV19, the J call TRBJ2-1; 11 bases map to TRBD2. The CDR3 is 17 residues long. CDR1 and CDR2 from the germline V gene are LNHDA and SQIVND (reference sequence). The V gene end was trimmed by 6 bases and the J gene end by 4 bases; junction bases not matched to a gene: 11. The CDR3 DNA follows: TGTGCCAGTAGCCACCTAGCGGGGGGCCCCCCTTACAATGAGCAGTTCTTC. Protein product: CASSHLAGGPPYNEQFF.

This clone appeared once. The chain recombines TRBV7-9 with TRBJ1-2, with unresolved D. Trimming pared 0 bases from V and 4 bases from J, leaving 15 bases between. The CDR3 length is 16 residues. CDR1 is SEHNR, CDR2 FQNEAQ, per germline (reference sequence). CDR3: CASSLAPRQTPYGYTF. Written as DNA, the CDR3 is TGTGCCAGCAGCTTAGCGCCAAGACAAACTCCCTATGGCTACACCTTC.

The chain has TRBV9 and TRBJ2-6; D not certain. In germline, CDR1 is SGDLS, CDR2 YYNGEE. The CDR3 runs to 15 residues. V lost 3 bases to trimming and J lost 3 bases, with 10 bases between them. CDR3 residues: CASSAAGGGANVLTF. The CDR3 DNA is TGTGCCAGCAGCGCCGCCGGCGGTGGGGCCAACGTCCTGACTTTC. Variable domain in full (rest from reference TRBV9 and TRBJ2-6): DSGVTQTPKHLITATGQRVTLRCSPRSGDLSVYWYQQSLDQGLQFLIQYYNGEERAKGNILERFSAQQFPDLHSELNLSSLELGDSALYFCASSAAGGGANVLTFGAGSRLTVL.

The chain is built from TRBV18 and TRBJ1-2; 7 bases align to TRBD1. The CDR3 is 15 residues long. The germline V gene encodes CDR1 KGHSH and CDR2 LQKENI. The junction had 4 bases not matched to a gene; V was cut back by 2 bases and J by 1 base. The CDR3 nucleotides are TGTGCCAGCTCACCAGAGGGGGCGGTTAACTATGGCTACACCTTC. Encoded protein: CASSPEGAVNYGYTF.